This paragraph covers one TCR beta chain sequence. Its target is unknown. This sequence may be a read error, since a much larger clone differs from it by one base. V lost 7 bases, J lost 13 bases, and 28 bases lay in between. CDR1 and CDR2 (germline): MNHEY, SVGEGT. The CDR3 contains 15 residues. Alongside a J-beta primer mix, a sample-barcoded 5' primer served in a second PCR lasting roughly 7 to 11 cycles. Each cDNA molecule, via a template-switch adaptor with 12 random nucleotides, was tagged. From the 5' RACE reads, TCRdb called clonotypes with MiXCR, one entry per CDR3 protein. The table includes approximately 670,000 distinct CDR3 sequences, over 40% detected once. The data derive from a study of blood T cells in healthy people across ages. At the level of the study: Every two T cells gave about one barcoded beta molecule via template switching.

Findings and limits, study-wide: Aged donors had fewer naive CD4+ cells and lower diversity than long-lived donors.

The sequencing input was blood. The receptor comes from an elderly man in good health. The chain combines TRBV6-2 or TRBV6-3 with TRBJ2-5, with D tentatively TRBD2 (5 bases). The CDR3 DNA follows: TGTGCCAGCAACCCTCGGGGAGCCGCTAACTACGAGCGGTACTTC. Protein sequence: CASNPRGAANYERYF.